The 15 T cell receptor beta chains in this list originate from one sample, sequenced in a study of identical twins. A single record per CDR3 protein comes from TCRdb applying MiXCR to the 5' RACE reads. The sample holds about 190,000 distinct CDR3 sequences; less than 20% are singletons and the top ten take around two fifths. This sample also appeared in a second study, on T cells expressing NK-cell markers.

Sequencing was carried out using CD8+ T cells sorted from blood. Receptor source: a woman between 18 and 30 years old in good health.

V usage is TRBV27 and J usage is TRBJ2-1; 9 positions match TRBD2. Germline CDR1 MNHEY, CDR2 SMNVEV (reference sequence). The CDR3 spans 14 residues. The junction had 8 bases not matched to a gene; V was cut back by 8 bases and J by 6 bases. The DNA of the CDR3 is TGTGCCAGCGTCACCGGCGGGGGGGCCAATGAGCAGTTCTTC. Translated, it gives CASVTGGGANEQFF.

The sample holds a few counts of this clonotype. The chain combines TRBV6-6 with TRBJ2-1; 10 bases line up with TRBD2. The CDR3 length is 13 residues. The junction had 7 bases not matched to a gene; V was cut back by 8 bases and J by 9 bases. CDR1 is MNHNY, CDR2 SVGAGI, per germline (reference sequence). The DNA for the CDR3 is TGTGCCAGCTTAACTAGCGGGATGGGTGAGCAGTTCTTC. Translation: CASLTSGMGEQFF.

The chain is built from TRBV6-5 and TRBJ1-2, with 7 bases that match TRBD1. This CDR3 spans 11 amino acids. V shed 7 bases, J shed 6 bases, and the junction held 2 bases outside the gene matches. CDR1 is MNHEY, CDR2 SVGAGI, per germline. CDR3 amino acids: CASTTGDGYTF. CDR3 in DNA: TGTGCCAGCACCACAGGGGATGGCTACACCTTC.

The CDR3, as DNA: TGTGCCAGCAGTGGGGGATACGGAGGGGGACCCACAGATACGCAGTATTTT. This sequence encodes CASSGGYGGGPTDTQYF. The gene calls are TRBV2 and TRBJ2-3; D is possibly TRBD1 or TRBD2 (6 bases each). V lost 4 bases to trimming and J lost 2 bases, with 19 bases between them. The CDR3 covers 17 residues. From germline, CDR1 is SNHLY and CDR2 FYNNEI. The whole variable domain, remainder taken from reference TRBV2 and TRBJ2-3, is EPEVTQTPSHQVTQMGQEVILRCVPISNHLYFYWYRQILGQKVEFLVSFYNNEISEKSEIFDDQFSVERPDGSNFTLKIRSTKLEDSAMYFCASSGGYGGGPTDTQYFGPGTRLTVL.

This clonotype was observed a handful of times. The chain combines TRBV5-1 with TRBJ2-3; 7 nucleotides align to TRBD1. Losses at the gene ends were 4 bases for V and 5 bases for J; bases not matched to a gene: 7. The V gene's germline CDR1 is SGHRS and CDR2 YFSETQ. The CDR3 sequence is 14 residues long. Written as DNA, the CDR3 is TGCGCCAGCAGCCCGGGACAGAGGAAAGATACGCAGTATTTT. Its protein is CASSPGQRKDTQYF.

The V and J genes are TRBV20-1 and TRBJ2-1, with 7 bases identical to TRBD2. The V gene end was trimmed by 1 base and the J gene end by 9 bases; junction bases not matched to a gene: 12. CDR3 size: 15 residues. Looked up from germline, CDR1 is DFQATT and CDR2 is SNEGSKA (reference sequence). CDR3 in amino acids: CSARVGGGPYFEQFF. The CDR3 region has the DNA TGCAGTGCTAGAGTCGGGGGAGGGCCTTATTTTGAGCAGTTCTTC.

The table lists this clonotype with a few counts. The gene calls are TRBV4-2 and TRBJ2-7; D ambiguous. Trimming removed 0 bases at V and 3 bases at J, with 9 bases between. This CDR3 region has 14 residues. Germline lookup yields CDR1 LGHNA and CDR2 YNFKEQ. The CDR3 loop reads CASSQELLVYEQYF. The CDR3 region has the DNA TGTGCCAGCAGCCAAGAATTACTCGTCTACGAGCAGTACTTC.

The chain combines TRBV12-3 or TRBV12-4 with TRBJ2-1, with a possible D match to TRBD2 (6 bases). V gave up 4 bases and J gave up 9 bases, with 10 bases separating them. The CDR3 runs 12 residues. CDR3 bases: TGTGCCAGCAGTTGGGGGGTTCCTGAGCAGTTCTTC. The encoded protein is CASSWGVPEQFF.

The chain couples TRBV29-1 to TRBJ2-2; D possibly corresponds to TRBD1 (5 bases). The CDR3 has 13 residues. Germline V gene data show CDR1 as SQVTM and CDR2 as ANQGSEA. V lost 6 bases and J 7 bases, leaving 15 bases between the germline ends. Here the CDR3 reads CSVGRTGHGELFF. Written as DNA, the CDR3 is TGCAGCGTGGGGCGAACCGGACACGGGGAGCTGTTTTTT.

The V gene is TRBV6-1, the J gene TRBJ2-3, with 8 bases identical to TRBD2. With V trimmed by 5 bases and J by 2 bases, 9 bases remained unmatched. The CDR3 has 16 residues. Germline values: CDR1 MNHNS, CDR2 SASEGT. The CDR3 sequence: CASSIYSGAVTDTQYF. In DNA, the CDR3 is TGTGCCAGCAGTATTTATAGCGGGGCGGTCACAGATACGCAGTATTTT.

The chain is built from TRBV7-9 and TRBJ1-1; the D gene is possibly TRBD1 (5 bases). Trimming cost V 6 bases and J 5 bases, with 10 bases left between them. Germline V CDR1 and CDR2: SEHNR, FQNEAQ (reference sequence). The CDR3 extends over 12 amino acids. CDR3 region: CASRWGGTEAFF. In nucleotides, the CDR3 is TGTGCCAGCAGGTGGGGCGGGACTGAAGCTTTCTTT.

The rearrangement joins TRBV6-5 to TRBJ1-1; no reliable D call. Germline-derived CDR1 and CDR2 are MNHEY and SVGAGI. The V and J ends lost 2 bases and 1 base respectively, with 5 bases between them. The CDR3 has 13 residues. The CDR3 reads CASSYTQNTEAFF. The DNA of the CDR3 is TGTGCCAGCAGTTACACCCAGAACACTGAAGCTTTCTTT.

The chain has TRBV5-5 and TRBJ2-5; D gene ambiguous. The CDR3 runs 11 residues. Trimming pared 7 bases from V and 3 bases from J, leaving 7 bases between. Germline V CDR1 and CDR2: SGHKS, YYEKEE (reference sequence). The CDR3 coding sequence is TGTGCCAGCTCCGAAAAAGAGACCCAGTACTTC. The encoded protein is CASSEKETQYF.

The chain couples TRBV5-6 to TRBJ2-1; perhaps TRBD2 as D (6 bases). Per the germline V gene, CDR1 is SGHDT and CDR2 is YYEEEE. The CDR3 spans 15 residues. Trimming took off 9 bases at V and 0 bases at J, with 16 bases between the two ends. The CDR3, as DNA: TGTGCCATCGGCCCGGGACTGAGCTCCTACAATGAGCAGTTCTTC. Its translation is CAIGPGLSSYNEQFF.

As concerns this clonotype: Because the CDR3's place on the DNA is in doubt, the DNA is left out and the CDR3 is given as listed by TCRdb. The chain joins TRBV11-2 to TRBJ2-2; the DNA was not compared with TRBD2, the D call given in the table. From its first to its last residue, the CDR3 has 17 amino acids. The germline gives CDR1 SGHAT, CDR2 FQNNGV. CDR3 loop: CASSLSVASGSPAELVF.